The 30 T cell receptor beta chains below all came from one sample that was sequenced in a study of early T cells in non-severe SARS-CoV-2 infection (dated by TCRdb to about 2021). The method was 5' RACE. The sequencer was a NextSeq 500. TCRdb cleaned the public reads at Q25 with fastp, built clones with MiXCR and kept in-frame beta chains. Each CDR3 protein appears once, grouped with its most common genes and DNA. Here the sample has about 48,000 distinct CDR3 sequences; roughly 5.9% occur a single time. The top ten constitute 4.5% of the sample. Material for sequencing was whole blood. Source of these receptors: an adult who was a healthcare worker with PCR-confirmed SARS-CoV-2 infection or an uninfected control (not recorded which).

This clonotype was recorded many times. V and J are TRBV6-6 and TRBJ1-1; weak D call: TRBD1 (6 bases). Germline assignment: CDR1 MNHNY and CDR2 SVGAGI (reference sequence). Trimming shortened V by 10 bases and J by 1 base, and 10 bases separated the two germline ends. The CDR3 loop spans 12 amino acids. CDR3 coding DNA: TGTGCCATCAGGACAGCGAACACTGAAGCTTTCTTT. Translating it yields CAIRTANTEAFF.

This clonotype was counted ten times or more. The J gene is TRBJ1-1, the V gene TRBV27, with D maybe TRBD1 (5 bases). This CDR3 contains 12 residues. V gave up 4 bases and J gave up 5 bases, with 8 bases separating them. Germline CDR1 MNHEY, CDR2 SMNVEV (reference sequence). DNA for the CDR3: TGTGCCAGCAGTTCCCGGGGGACTGAAGCTTTCTTT. This translates into CASSSRGTEAFF.

This clonotype was counted between two and nine times. The chain combines TRBV6-1 with TRBJ2-3, with D possibly being TRBD2 (6 bases). Per the germline V gene, CDR1 is MNHNS and CDR2 is SASEGT. The CDR3 is 15 residues long. V dropped 0 bases and J dropped 2 bases, with 9 bases sitting between them. CDR3 region: CASSEAWGVTDTQYF. In nucleotides, the CDR3 is TGTGCCAGCAGTGAAGCGTGGGGGGTCACAGATACGCAGTATTTT.

This clonotype came up many times. The J gene is TRBJ1-5, the V gene TRBV12-3 or TRBV12-4; no definite D call. Trimming shortened V by 6 bases and J by 0 bases, and 15 bases separated the two germline ends. The length of the CDR3 is 16 residues. The CDR3 DNA is TGTGCCAGCAGCTCAGGACGGCGTTATAGCAATCAGCCCCAGCATTTT. Its translation: CASSSGRRYSNQPQHF.

This chain joins TRBV12-3 or TRBV12-4 and TRBJ1-5; 7 nucleotides agree with TRBD1. This CDR3 has 14 amino acids. V gave up 6 bases and J gave up 7 bases; unmatched junction bases: 9. CDR3 DNA: TGTGCCAGCAGCGACAGGGTAGACGGGCAGCCCCAGCATTTT. Its protein product is CASSDRVDGQPQHF.

V gene TRBV6-2 or TRBV6-3 combines with J gene TRBJ2-5; tentatively, D is TRBD2 (6 bases). Deletions cut 0 bases from V and 5 bases from J, with 13 bases between. The CDR3 contains 15 residues. Looked up from germline, CDR1 is MNHEY and CDR2 is SVGEGT. The CDR3 protein is CASSYSGGGRETQYF. CDR3 DNA sequence: TGTGCCAGCAGTTACTCTGGAGGTGGGAGGGAGACCCAGTACTTC.

This clonotype was recorded many times. The chain is built from TRBV7-9 and TRBJ2-4; D is ambiguous. The CDR3 runs to 13 residues. V gave up 2 bases and J gave up 6 bases, with 8 bases separating them. Germline lookup yields CDR1 SEHNR and CDR2 FQNEAQ (reference sequence). CDR3 DNA sequence: TGTGCCAGCAGCTTATGGGCGCCAAACATTCAGTACTTC. Protein: CASSLWAPNIQYF. Together with reference TRBV7-9 and TRBJ2-4, the CDR3 gives the full variable domain: DTGVSQNPRHKITKRGQNVTFRCDPISEHNRLYWYRQTLGQGPEFLTYFQNEAQLEKSRLLSDRFSAERPKGSFSTLEIQRTEQGDSAMYLCASSLWAPNIQYFGAGTRLSVL.

This clonotype was recorded a few times. The chain has TRBV28 and TRBJ1-2, with D uncertain. V was shortened by 8 bases and J by 4 bases, with 8 bases between the two germline ends. The CDR3 sequence is 11 residues long. The germline V gene has CDR1 MDHEN and CDR2 SYDVKM. The CDR3 DNA sequence: TGTGCCAGCGGCTTTCCCTATGGCTACACCTTC. This encodes CASGFPYGYTF.

This clonotype has ten or more counts. J is TRBJ1-1 and V is TRBV20-1, with 9 bases identical to TRBD1. The CDR3 extends over 19 amino acids. After removal of 5 bases from V and 3 bases from J, the junction contained 22 bases not matched to a gene. Looked up from germline, CDR1 is DFQATT and CDR2 is SNEGSKA (reference sequence). Written as DNA, the CDR3 is TGCAGTGCTTCCGAGAGGGTGACAGGGGGACTGTTTTTTGACACTGAAGCTTTCTTT. Amino acids: CSASERVTGGLFFDTEAFF.

This clonotype was picked up many times. The gene calls are TRBV6-2 or TRBV6-3 and TRBJ2-2; D is unresolved. V lost 0 bases, J lost 4 bases, and 6 bases lay in between. This CDR3 comprises 14 residues. In germline, CDR1 is MNHEY, CDR2 SVGEGT. CDR3 residues: CASSYSQVTGELFF. DNA of the CDR3: TGTGCCAGCAGTTACTCGCAAGTCACCGGGGAGCTGTTTTTT.

V usage is TRBV6-6 and J usage is TRBJ2-2, with D unresolved. This CDR3 is 14 amino acids long. Germline V gene data show CDR1 as MNHNY and CDR2 as SVGAGI (reference sequence). V dropped 5 bases and J dropped 6 bases, with 13 bases sitting between them. The CDR3: CASSTRLSAGELFF. The CDR3 DNA reads as TGTGCCAGCAGTACCCGCCTGTCCGCCGGGGAGCTGTTTTTT.

V gene TRBV7-6 combines with J gene TRBJ2-1, with TRBD2 matching 9 bases. The CDR3 contains 15 residues. Germline CDR1 is SGHVS and CDR2 is FNYEAQ. V trimming: 3 bases; J trimming: 5 bases; junction bases outside the gene matches: 5. The CDR3 loop reads CASSFRTSAHNEQFF. CDR3 nucleotides: TGTGCCAGCAGCTTCCGGACTAGCGCCCACAATGAGCAGTTCTTC.

The rearrangement joins TRBV3-1 to TRBJ1-5; D gene unclear. CDR1 and CDR2 (germline): LGHDT, YNNKEL (reference sequence). The CDR3 has 12 amino acids. Trimming cost V 4 bases and J 5 bases, with 6 bases left between them. The CDR3 reads CASSPIDQPQHF. The CDR3 DNA is TGTGCCAGCAGCCCCATCGATCAGCCCCAGCATTTT.

This clonotype was seen repeatedly, ten times or more. The gene calls are TRBV5-1 and TRBJ2-7, with 7 positions matching TRBD2. The germline V gene has CDR1 SGHRS and CDR2 YFSETQ. This CDR3 has 15 residues. V trimming: 2 bases; J trimming: 2 bases; junction bases outside the gene matches: 7. CDR3 region: CASSLERGGPYEQYF. CDR3 DNA: TGCGCCAGCAGCTTAGAGCGGGGAGGGCCCTACGAGCAGTACTTC.

This clonotype was found many times. V usage is TRBV6-2 or TRBV6-3 and J usage is TRBJ2-5; D ambiguous. Germline V CDR1 and CDR2: MNHEY, SVGEGT. Trimming took 4 bases from V and 7 from J, leaving 7 bases between them. The CDR3 has 11 amino acids. The CDR3 DNA reads as TGTGCCAGCAGTTCCCCATGGACCCAGTACTTC. It is translated as CASSSPWTQYF.

The V and J genes are TRBV5-1 and TRBJ2-2; D is ambiguous. Germline values: CDR1 SGHRS, CDR2 YFSETQ. Trimming removed 1 base at V and 4 bases at J, with 8 bases between. The CDR3 covers 14 residues. Here the CDR3 reads CASSLSASTGELFF. The CDR3 DNA reads TGCGCCAGCAGCTTGAGCGCCAGCACCGGGGAGCTGTTTTTT.

This clonotype was detected only a few times. This chain links TRBV30 with TRBJ2-2, with D maybe TRBD2 (6 bases). Germline V gene lookup returns CDR1 GTSNPN and CDR2 SVGIG (reference sequence). Trimming removed 0 bases from V and 6 bases from J, with 11 bases in between. This CDR3 region has 14 residues. The CDR3 sequence: CAWSVTRISGELFF. CDR3 DNA: TGTGCCTGGAGTGTGACTAGGATATCCGGGGAGCTGTTTTTT.

This clonotype was counted ten times or more. The V call is TRBV19, the J call TRBJ2-5; 8 nucleotides align to TRBD1. V was pared by 3 bases and J by 2 bases, with 5 bases of the junction left unmatched. Germline loops: CDR1 LNHDA, CDR2 SQIVND (reference sequence). The CDR3 loop spans 15 amino acids. The CDR3 loop reads CASSMPQGGQETQYF. The CDR3 DNA is TGTGCCAGTAGTATGCCACAGGGGGGTCAAGAGACCCAGTACTTC.

This clonotype came up many times. The rearrangement joins TRBV5-1 to TRBJ1-6, with D perhaps matching TRBD1 (6 bases). V was cut by 1 base and J by 7 bases, with 9 bases left in between. The CDR3 length is 14 residues. CDR1 and CDR2 (germline): SGHRS, YFSETQ. The CDR3 region is CASSLTGINSPLHF. The DNA for the CDR3 is TGCGCCAGCAGCTTGACAGGGATAAATTCACCCCTCCACTTT. Variable domain in full (rest from reference TRBV5-1 and TRBJ1-6): KAGVTQTPRYLIKTRGQQVTLSCSPISGHRSVSWYQQTPGQGLQFLFEYFSETQRNKGNFPGRFSGRQFSNSRSEMNVSTLELGDSALYLCASSLTGINSPLHFGNGTRLTVT.

The table lists this clonotype with a few counts. V and J are TRBV20-1 and TRBJ2-3, with D possibly being TRBD2 (6 bases). CDR1 is DFQATT, CDR2 SNEGSKA, per germline (reference sequence). Trimming left V 5 bases short and J 2 bases short, with 14 bases between. CDR3 length: 14 residues. This CDR3 is CSAERDWITDTQYF. In DNA form, the CDR3 reads TGCAGTGCTGAAAGGGACTGGATCACAGATACGCAGTATTTT.

This clonotype appeared many times. CDR3 amino acids: CASVPEGLSARSGEQYF. The CDR3 DNA reads TGCGCCAGCGTCCCGGAGGGGCTAAGCGCCCGAAGCGGCGAGCAGTACTTC. This chain connects TRBV5-1 to TRBJ2-7; TRBD2 is a possible D gene (6 bases). CDR3 length: 17 residues. V was trimmed by 7 bases and J by 6 bases, leaving 29 bases between them. Per germline, CDR1 SGHRS and CDR2 YFSETQ. The full variable domain, in which reference TRBV5-1 and TRBJ2-7 provide the parts outside the CDR3, is KAGVTQTPRYLIKTRGQQVTLSCSPISGHRSVSWYQQTPGQGLQFLFEYFSETQRNKGNFPGRFSGRQFSNSRSEMNVSTLELGDSALYLCASVPEGLSARSGEQYFGPGTRLTVT.

In this sample, this clonotype turned up a few times. The rearrangement links TRBV6-2 or TRBV6-3 to TRBJ2-3, with 8 bases aligning to TRBD1. The ends lost 4 bases at V and 1 base at J; junction bases unmatched: 1. Per the germline V gene, CDR1 is MNHEY and CDR2 is SVGEGT. The CDR3 is 14 amino acids. The CDR3 loop is CASSLGQGTDTQYF. CDR3 in DNA: TGTGCCAGCAGTTTGGGACAGGGCACAGATACGCAGTATTTT.

This clonotype was observed at least ten times. The J gene is TRBJ2-7, the V gene TRBV6-2 or TRBV6-3, with D possibly matching TRBD2 (6 bases). CDR3 size: 13 residues. Germline V gene data show CDR1 as MNHEY and CDR2 as SVGEGT. Trimming took off 3 bases at V and 1 base at J, with 7 bases between the two ends. The CDR3 DNA reads TGTGCCAGCAGTTATCGGGGGTCCTACGAGCAGTACTTC. Translation: CASSYRGSYEQYF.

This clonotype was seen at least ten times. The chain joins TRBV7-9 to TRBJ1-5; TRBD1 agrees at 8 bases. Germline V gene data show CDR1 as SEHNR and CDR2 as FQNEAQ (reference sequence). V shed 5 bases and J 2 bases; nucleotides not matched to a gene: 11. The CDR3 sequence is 17 residues long. CDR3 sequence (DNA): TGTGCCAGCAGCCCAGGACAGGGTGGAAGTGGCAATCAGCCCCAGCATTTT. Encoded protein: CASSPGQGGSGNQPQHF.

This clonotype showed up many times. CDR3: CASSGSIGHQFF. In nucleotides, the CDR3 is TGTGCCAGCAGCGGGTCTATCGGCCATCAGTTCTTC. The chain links TRBV9 to TRBJ2-1, with D unclear. This CDR3 contains 12 residues. Trimming shortened V by 3 bases and J by 13 bases, and 14 bases separated the two germline ends. Germline CDR1 is SGDLS and CDR2 is YYNGEE.

In this sample, this clonotype turned up a few times. The rearrangement uses TRBV12-3 or TRBV12-4 and TRBJ2-2; D remains unclear. The CDR3 is 12 amino acids. Trimming removed 5 bases from V and 5 bases from J, with 6 bases in between. CDR3 sequence: CASSLQTGELFF. The CDR3 DNA follows: TGTGCCAGCAGTCTACAAACCGGGGAGCTGTTTTTT.

This clonotype was seen many times. The chain employs TRBV4-1 and TRBJ1-4; 7 nucleotides agree with TRBD1. J was trimmed by 8 bases and V by 3 bases; bases with no gene match: 6. In germline, CDR1 is MGHRA, CDR2 YSYEKL. This CDR3 has 14 residues. The CDR3 coding sequence is TGCGCCAGCAGCCATCAGGGGGGTTGGGAAAAACTGTTTTTT. It encodes CASSHQGGWEKLFF.

There are many counts of this clonotype. The rearrangement joins TRBV27 to TRBJ1-3; D gene unclear. The CDR3 covers 12 residues. The germline V gene has CDR1 MNHEY and CDR2 SMNVEV (reference sequence). Trimming stripped 5 bases from V and 2 bases from J, with 4 bases between. The CDR3 region is CASSEPGNTIYF. The CDR3, as DNA: TGTGCCAGCAGTGAACCTGGAAACACCATATATTTT.

This clonotype was detected ten times or more. The J gene is TRBJ2-3, the V gene TRBV6-5, with 12 bases lining up with TRBD2. CDR1 and CDR2 (germline): MNHEY, SVGAGI. V dropped 5 bases and J dropped 5; count of bases not matched to a gene: 14. This CDR3 has 18 residues. The CDR3 loop reads CASSQQIPTSGSIDTQYF. Here the CDR3 DNA reads TGTGCCAGCAGTCAACAAATTCCGACTAGCGGGAGTATAGATACGCAGTATTTT.

This clonotype has ten or more counts. The genes are TRBV29-1 and TRBJ1-2; D is ambiguous. Germline V gives CDR1 SQVTM, CDR2 ANQGSEA. The V end was cut by 3 bases, the J end by 0 bases, with 8 bases between. The CDR3 covers 13 residues. The CDR3 DNA is TGCAGCGTTGACGGCGGTACTAACTATGGCTACACCTTC. As protein: CSVDGGTNYGYTF.